The entry that follows covers one T cell receptor beta chain sequence. This entry comes from a study of Ad26.COV2.S vaccination and SARS-CoV-2 variants. As for treatment: 15 to 20 received Ad26.COV2.S at low or high dose, single or two shots; a few received placebo; per-sample allocation not given. Sampling was performed 63 days after the first vaccine or placebo injection. Sequencing used immunoSEQ multiplex PCR; TCRdb keeps in-frame clones, though not all of them. Of some 370,000 clones detected, roughly 85% appear once; the ten largest clones hold nearly 7.5%. Sample: peripheral blood, taken in a trial of Ad26.COV2.S vaccine versus placebo. The TCR was taken from a person between 18 and 59 years old who received the Ad26.COV2.S COVID-19 vaccine or a placebo.

The CDR3 nucleotides read TGTGCCAGTATCCGGACAGGAAACTATGGCTACACCTTC. This sequence encodes CASIRTGNYGYTF. The chain combines TRBV19 with TRBJ1-2; 7 bases fit TRBD1. Germline V gives CDR1 LNHDA, CDR2 SQIVND (reference sequence). The CDR3 is 13 amino acids. Trimming at V came to 7 bases and at J to 2 bases, leaving 4 bases not matched to a gene.